Below are 6 T cell receptor beta chains sequenced from a single sample in a study of early T cells in non-severe SARS-CoV-2 infection. Via MiXCR, TCRdb re-called the 5' RACE reads, giving one row per CDR3 protein. Here the sample spans about 28,000 distinct CDR3 sequences, 3.5% to 5.5% being singletons. The material sequenced was whole blood, taken at baseline. Receptor source: an adult who was a healthcare worker with PCR-confirmed SARS-CoV-2 infection or an uninfected control (not recorded which).

The rearrangement uses TRBV15 and TRBJ1-3; D remains unclear. V lost 6 bases and J 2 bases, leaving 8 bases between the germline ends. Germline loops: CDR1 LNHNV, CDR2 YYDKDF (reference sequence). The CDR3 is 13 amino acids. The CDR3 DNA is TGTGCCACCAGTGTTGGACCTGGAAACACCATATATTTT. It codes for CATSVGPGNTIYF. Full variable domain (rest looked up from reference TRBV15 and TRBJ1-3): DAMVIQNPRYQVTQFGKPVTLSCSQTLNHNVMYWYQQKSSQAPKLLFHYYDKDFNNEADTPDNFQSRRPNTSFCFLDIRSPGLGDTAMYLCATSVGPGNTIYFGEGSWLTVV.

This clonotype was recorded at least ten times. This chain connects TRBV9 to TRBJ1-4; D is undetermined. Per germline, CDR1 SGDLS and CDR2 YYNGEE. This CDR3 spans 15 amino acids. Trimming took 4 bases from V and 5 from J, leaving 15 bases between them. The CDR3 loop reads CASSTSVTSNEKLFF. CDR3 in DNA: TGTGCCAGCAGCACCTCCGTGACAAGCAATGAAAAACTGTTTTTT. The full variable domain, in which reference TRBV9 and TRBJ1-4 provide the parts outside the CDR3, is DSGVTQTPKHLITATGQRVTLRCSPRSGDLSVYWYQQSLDQGLQFLIQYYNGEERAKGNILERFSAQQFPDLHSELNLSSLELGDSALYFCASSTSVTSNEKLFFGSGTQLSVL.

This clonotype occurred many times. The chain employs TRBV18 and TRBJ2-7; D ambiguous. Germline V gives CDR1 KGHSH, CDR2 LQKENI. Trimming took off 2 bases at V and 6 bases at J, with 14 bases between the two ends. This CDR3 contains 14 residues. The CDR3 bases are TGTGCCAGCTCACCAGGGCGCAGTATCGTCGAGCAGTACTTC. This translates into CASSPGRSIVEQYF.

This clonotype was counted only a few times. This sequence may be a read error, since a much larger clone differs from it by one base. The J gene is TRBJ2-7, the V gene TRBV13, with 9 bases matching TRBD1. The CDR3 sequence is 12 residues long. The germline V gene encodes CDR1 PRHDT and CDR2 FYEKMQ (reference sequence). CDR3 in amino acids: CVSRLDRGEQYF. CDR3 DNA: TGTGTCAGCAGGTTGGACAGGGGAGAGCAGTACTTC.

This clonotype was seen ten or more times. The gene calls are TRBV19 and TRBJ1-1, with 10 bases fitting TRBD1. V lost 5 bases, J lost 1 base, and 4 bases stayed unmatched. This CDR3 has 15 residues. Germline lookup yields CDR1 LNHDA and CDR2 SQIVND (reference sequence). The DNA for the CDR3 is TGTGCCAGTAGTGCCCGGGACAGGGGGAACACTGAAGCTTTCTTT. Its translation is CASSARDRGNTEAFF.

This clonotype was seen at least ten times. This rearrangement joins TRBV12-5 to TRBJ2-3; D might be TRBD1 (6 bases). Trimming cost V 1 base and J 2 bases, with 10 bases left between them. The CDR3 has 15 amino acids. CDR1 LGHNT and CDR2 FRNRAP come from the germline V gene. In DNA form, the CDR3 reads TGTGCTAGTGGTTTGGAGAACAGGGCCACAGATACGCAGTATTTT. It is translated as CASGLENRATDTQYF. Based on the CDR3 plus reference TRBV12-5 and TRBJ2-3, the full variable domain is DARVTQTPRHKVTEMGQEVTMRCQPILGHNTVFWYRQTMMQGLELLAYFRNRAPLDDSGMPKDRFSAEMPDATLATLKIQPSEPRDSAVYFCASGLENRATDTQYFGPGTRLTVL.